This entry lists 15 T cell receptor beta chains sequenced from one sample in a study of human T cells and chemical hapten exposure. Time point here: pre-sensitization, week 0. Treatment in this sample: therapeutic diphenylcyclopropenone sensitization with weekly scalp DPC. TCRdb used MiXCR to reprocess the RACE reads, holding one entry per CDR3 protein. Of approximately 320,000 distinct CDR3 sequences in the sample, about 5% are singletons; the top ten hold 7% to 10%. The specimen was whole blood, collected in connection with sensitization to the hapten diphenylcyclopropenone (DPC). These receptors all stem from a woman younger than 35 with alopecia areata. Some clones in this sample may be carry-over from other donors' samples.

This clonotype was counted a few times. V usage is TRBV7-9 and J usage is TRBJ2-1; D is ambiguous. Trimming cost V 5 bases and J 6 bases, with 11 bases left between them. Per the germline V gene, CDR1 is SEHNR and CDR2 is FQNEAQ (reference sequence). The CDR3 is 13 amino acids. CDR3 bases: TGTGCCAGCAGCCCCTACAGCCTCAATGAGCAGTTCTTC. It is translated as CASSPYSLNEQFF.

This clonotype was seen repeatedly, ten times or more. The chain combines TRBV6-1 with TRBJ2-7, with a possible D match to TRBD2 (6 bases). CDR1 and CDR2 from the germline V gene are MNHNS and SASEGT. The CDR3 is 14 residues long. Trimming removed 1 base from V and 5 bases from J, with 12 bases in between. The CDR3 region is CASSEDVGGNEQYF. The CDR3 region has the DNA TGTGCCAGCAGTGAAGACGTAGGAGGGAACGAGCAGTACTTC.

This clonotype occurred many times. The V gene is TRBV13, the J gene TRBJ2-3; 7 bases match TRBD2. The CDR3 extends over 14 amino acids. Per the germline V gene, CDR1 is PRHDT and CDR2 is FYEKMQ (reference sequence). The J segment lost 1 base and the V segment lost 5 bases, leaving 3 bases of the junction unmatched. The CDR3 nucleotides are TGTGCCAGCAGCCCGGGACTACGCACAGATACGCAGTATTTT. As protein: CASSPGLRTDTQYF.

This clonotype was seen a handful of times. The chain has TRBV7-2 and TRBJ2-5; 15 bases match TRBD2. The CDR3 spans 16 residues. J gave up 3 bases and V 4 bases, and 3 bases lay outside the gene matches. CDR1 is SGHTA and CDR2 is FQGNSA in the germline V gene. CDR3 loop: CASSSGLAGGEETQYF. The CDR3 coding sequence is TGTGCCAGCAGCTCGGGACTAGCGGGGGGCGAAGAGACCCAGTACTTC.

The J gene is TRBJ1-1, the V gene TRBV6-1; D is ambiguous. V was cut by 3 bases and J by 0 bases, with 11 bases left in between. The CDR3 sequence is 15 residues long. Germline V gene sequence: CDR1 MNHNS, CDR2 SASEGT. CDR3 loop: CASSEAGVMNTEAFF. The DNA of the CDR3 is TGTGCCAGCAGTGAGGCAGGAGTAATGAACACTGAAGCTTTCTTT.

In this sample, this clonotype turned up many times. J is TRBJ1-1 and V is TRBV18; 8 nucleotides match TRBD1. Germline loops: CDR1 KGHSH, CDR2 LQKENI. This CDR3 comprises 14 residues. The J segment lost 6 bases and the V segment lost 2 bases, leaving 5 bases of the junction unmatched. The CDR3 coding sequence is TGTGCCAGCTCACCAGGGACAGGTTACGCTGAAGCTTTCTTT. Translation gives CASSPGTGYAEAFF.

This clonotype was detected many times. The chain is built from TRBV7-6 and TRBJ1-6; possibly TRBD1 for D (5 bases). V lost 1 base and J lost 3, with 7 bases in between. The CDR3 is 15 amino acids. Germline V gene lookup returns CDR1 SGHVS and CDR2 FNYEAQ. CDR3 loop: CASSLVTGYNSPLHF. CDR3 DNA sequence: TGTGCCAGCAGCTTAGTTACAGGCTATAATTCACCCCTCCACTTT.

The table lists this clonotype with a few counts. The chain employs TRBV4-3 and TRBJ2-3; D unresolved. Trimming cost V 0 bases and J 0 bases, with 10 bases left between them. CDR1 and CDR2 from the germline V gene are LGHNA and YSLEER. The CDR3 runs 16 residues. The CDR3, as DNA: TGCGCCAGCAGCCAAGAAGCAGGCAAAAGCACAGATACGCAGTATTTT. Protein product: CASSQEAGKSTDTQYF.

Many counts were recorded for this clonotype. The chain is built from TRBV6-5 and TRBJ1-1, with no clear D. CDR3 size: 14 residues. Germline V gene data show CDR1 as MNHEY and CDR2 as SVGAGI. The V gene lost 0 bases and the J gene lost 3 bases, with 8 bases spanning the gap. The CDR3: CASSYSFLDTEAFF. Written as DNA, the CDR3 is TGTGCCAGCAGTTACTCGTTTCTGGACACTGAAGCTTTCTTT.

This clonotype occurred many times. The chain uses TRBV6-5 and TRBJ2-7, with 8 bases lining up with TRBD1. The germline V gene has CDR1 MNHEY and CDR2 SVGAGI. The CDR3 loop spans 13 amino acids. V dropped 4 bases and J dropped 5; count of bases not matched to a gene: 4. DNA of the CDR3: TGTGCCAGCAGTTTGGACAGGGTCCACGAGCAGTACTTC. Protein: CASSLDRVHEQYF.

The rearrangement uses TRBV3-1 and TRBJ2-4, with D possibly TRBD2 on 6 matching bases. This CDR3 is 17 amino acids long. Trimming pared 0 bases from V and 6 bases from J, leaving 18 bases between. The germline V gene has CDR1 LGHDT and CDR2 YNNKEL (reference sequence). The CDR3 protein is CASSQEGGQGVRNIQYF. The DNA of the CDR3 is TGTGCCAGCAGCCAAGAAGGAGGGCAGGGTGTTAGAAACATTCAGTACTTC.

The CDR3 nucleotides are TGTGCCAGCAGTTCAACGGGACGCGCGAACACCGGGGAGCTGTTTTTT. Translation gives CASSSTGRANTGELFF. This chain joins TRBV12-3 or TRBV12-4 and TRBJ2-2; TRBD1 or TRBD2 may be the D gene (5 bases each). V lost 4 bases and J 0 bases, leaving 12 bases between the germline ends. The CDR3 runs to 16 residues.

The table lists this clonotype with many counts. V and J are TRBV14 and TRBJ1-2; the D is unclear. V lost 1 base to trimming and J lost 1 base, with 7 bases between them. The CDR3 consists of 14 residues. Germline V lookup: CDR1 SGHDN, CDR2 FVKESK. The CDR3 here is CASSQVGGNYGYTF. CDR3 in DNA: TGTGCCAGCAGCCAAGTCGGCGGTAACTATGGCTACACCTTC.

Only a few counts were recorded for this clonotype. V usage is TRBV7-2 and J usage is TRBJ2-1; no reliable D call. The germline CDR1 and CDR2 sequences are SGHTA and FQGNSA. The CDR3 loop spans 12 amino acids. The V and J ends lost 5 bases and 7 bases respectively, with 9 bases between them. The DNA for the CDR3 is TGTGCCAGCAGCCCCTTTGGGAATGAGCAGTTCTTC. Translated: CASSPFGNEQFF.

This clonotype was recorded many times. The chain employs TRBV27 and TRBJ1-3, with 9 bases fitting TRBD1. The germline V gene encodes CDR1 MNHEY and CDR2 SMNVEV (reference sequence). The CDR3 sequence is 15 residues long. After removal of 5 bases from V and 4 bases from J, the junction contained 6 bases not matched to a gene. CDR3 residues: CASSLGQGTGNTIYF. The CDR3 DNA reads TGTGCCAGCAGTCTCGGACAGGGGACAGGAAACACCATATATTTT.